These 2 T cell receptor beta chains originate from one sample sequenced in a study of blood T cell repertoires in COVID-19. Assay: immunoSEQ multiplex PCR; the TCRdb copy retains only in-frame clones and omits some. This table holds roughly 190,000 clones, roughly 87% found once. The sequenced material came from peripheral blood. The receptor source for this set is a man aged 55-75 years with active or convalescent COVID-19.

V is TRBV18 and J is TRBJ1-2; 7 bases map to TRBD1. V trimming: 6 bases; J trimming: 4 bases; junction bases outside the gene matches: 8. Germline V CDR1 and CDR2: KGHSH, LQKENI. The CDR3 runs 14 residues. The CDR3 DNA sequence: TGTGCCAGCTCGGGCGGGACAGCCCCCTATGGCTACACCTTC. Translated, it gives CASSGGTAPYGYTF.

This chain joins TRBV2 and TRBJ2-7; tentatively, D is TRBD1 (6 bases). Germline-derived CDR1 and CDR2 are SNHLY and FYNNEI. The V and J ends lost 11 bases and 0 bases respectively, with 14 bases between them. The CDR3 loop spans 13 amino acids. CDR3 amino acids: CAYRTGRSYEQYF. The CDR3 DNA sequence: TGTGCCTACCGAACAGGGCGCTCCTACGAGCAGTACTTC.